The 29 T cell receptor beta chains below were found in one sample sequenced in a study of shared clonotypes between healthy human individuals. TCRdb's table, derived via immunoSEQ multiplex PCR, lists solely in-frame clones and lacks some. The sample holds some 2.1 million clones; 85% to 95% are singletons and the top ten take more than 1.5%. Only CD45RO-negative cells positively selected for CCR7 counted as naive CD8 cells, so terminally differentiated effector memory CD45RA+ cells were excluded. The sample was naive CD8+ T cells from PBMCs. These TCRs come from a man aged 18 to 29 in good health. Some clones in this sample may be carry-over from other donors' samples.

The rearrangement uses TRBV28 and TRBJ1-5, with 8 positions matching TRBD1. V gave up 4 bases and J gave up 0 bases; unmatched junction bases: 14. CDR3 length equals 19 residues. From germline, CDR1 is MDHEN and CDR2 SYDVKM. The CDR3 here is CASSSIGTGAFISNQPQHF. The CDR3 bases are TGTGCCAGCAGTTCCATTGGGACAGGCGCGTTCATTAGCAATCAGCCCCAGCATTTT.

The V call is TRBV5-1, the J call TRBJ2-5; 7 nucleotides agree with TRBD2. V shed 5 bases, J shed 4 bases, and the junction held 17 bases outside the gene matches. The CDR3 runs 17 residues. Germline V gene sequence: CDR1 SGHRS, CDR2 YFSETQ. CDR3 sequence: CASSSSSGSGGGETQYF. CDR3 in DNA: TGCGCCAGCAGTTCATCTTCCGGGTCGGGGGGAGGAGAGACCCAGTACTTC.

CDR3: CASSFPGVGEETQYF. CDR3 bases: TGTGCCAGCAGTTTTCCGGGAGTTGGGGAAGAGACCCAGTACTTC. The chain employs TRBV28 and TRBJ2-5; tentatively, D is TRBD2 (6 bases). There are 15 residues in the CDR3. The germline CDR1 and CDR2 sequences are MDHEN and SYDVKM. V was pared by 3 bases and J by 3 bases, with 14 bases between. Full variable domain (rest looked up from reference TRBV28 and TRBJ2-5): DVKVTQSSRYLVKRTGEKVFLECVQDMDHENMFWYRQDPGLGLRLIYFSYDVKMKEKGDIPEGYSVSREKKERFSLILESASTNQTSMYLCASSFPGVGEETQYFGPGTRLLVL.

In regard to this clone: The same CDR3 can be traced to other DNA sequences in this sample. This chain joins TRBV5-6 and TRBJ2-7; D is unclear. V dropped 0 bases and J dropped 0 bases, with 4 bases sitting between them. The CDR3 runs 13 residues. Germline V gene lookup returns CDR1 SGHDT and CDR2 YYEEEE. CDR3 coding DNA: TGTGCCAGCAGCTTGGGCAACTCCTACGAGCAGTACTTC. Its protein product is CASSLGNSYEQYF. Full variable domain (rest looked up from reference TRBV5-6 and TRBJ2-7): DAGVTQSPTHLIKTRGQQVTLRCSPKSGHDTVSWYQQALGQGPQFIFQYYEEEERQRGNFPDRFSGHQFPNYSSELNVNALLLGDSALYLCASSLGNSYEQYFGPGTRLTVT.

This clone appeared a single time. V usage is TRBV5-6 and J usage is TRBJ2-7, with unresolved D. CDR3 size: 15 residues. Looked up from germline, CDR1 is SGHDT and CDR2 is YYEEEE. V was shortened by 1 base and J by 5 bases, with 16 bases between the two germline ends. The CDR3 DNA reads as TGTGCCAGCAGCTTGATGTCGGCCCCCCCTGACGAGCAGTACTTC. It is translated as CASSLMSAPPDEQYF.

This rearrangement joins TRBV7-6 to TRBJ2-2, with 12 bases that match TRBD1. The CDR3 contains 18 residues. Germline loops: CDR1 SGHVS, CDR2 FNYEAQ. V dropped 5 bases and J dropped 7; count of bases not matched to a gene: 14. The CDR3 spells CASSGSPGQGARIGELFF. The DNA of the CDR3 is TGTGCCAGCAGCGGCTCCCCGGGACAGGGGGCCAGAATCGGGGAGCTGTTTTTT.

This clone was seen more than once but under ten times. This chain uses TRBV27 with TRBJ1-5; TRBD1 agrees at 9 bases. CDR1 and CDR2 from the germline V gene are MNHEY and SMNVEV (reference sequence). Unmatched junction bases numbered 3, after V lost 6 bases and J lost 6 bases. This CDR3 comprises 13 residues. The CDR3 loop is CASRRGQGQPQHF. Here the CDR3 DNA reads TGTGCCAGCAGGCGGGGACAGGGTCAGCCCCAGCATTTT.

The genes are TRBV5-1 and TRBJ2-1; D remains ambiguous. V was trimmed by 3 bases and J by 1 base, leaving 11 bases between them. This CDR3 is built from 15 residues. Germline lookup yields CDR1 SGHRS and CDR2 YFSETQ. As DNA, the CDR3 is TGCGCCAGCAGCTACCGGAGCGAGTCCTACAATGAGCAGTTCTTC. It is translated as CASSYRSESYNEQFF.

This chain links TRBV27 with TRBJ2-7; the D is unclear. The CDR3 runs 15 residues. Germline values: CDR1 MNHEY, CDR2 SMNVEV (reference sequence). The V end was cut by 5 bases, the J end by 1 base, with 15 bases between. The DNA for the CDR3 is TGTGCCAGCAGTGGAAGGGTCCTTGAGTCCTACGAGCAGTACTTC. Protein: CASSGRVLESYEQYF.

As to this clone: This specimen includes other DNA sequences encoding the same CDR3. The J gene is TRBJ2-7, the V gene TRBV6-5, with unresolved D. The CDR3 has 11 residues. Trimming took off 0 bases at V and 7 bases at J, with 4 bases between the two ends. Germline V gives CDR1 MNHEY, CDR2 SVGAGI. CDR3 DNA: TGTGCCAGCAGTTACTCGTTTGAGCAGTACTTC. The encoded protein is CASSYSFEQYF.

The J gene is TRBJ2-7, the V gene TRBV13, with 7 bases that match TRBD2. CDR1 is PRHDT and CDR2 is FYEKMQ in the germline V gene (reference sequence). V trimming: 0 bases; J trimming: 2 bases; junction bases outside the gene matches: 7. The CDR3 covers 16 residues. DNA of the CDR3: TGTGCCAGCAGCTTAGGCCTCCCTAGCGGCCCCTACGAGCAGTACTTC. Protein product: CASSLGLPSGPYEQYF.

This sequence joins TRBV11-1 and TRBJ2-7, with D unresolved. The V gene's germline CDR1 is SGHAT and CDR2 FQDESV (reference sequence). Trimming removed 4 bases at V and 5 bases at J, with 15 bases between. The CDR3 runs 14 residues. CDR3 loop: CASSYGSVWDEQYF. The CDR3 DNA follows: TGTGCCAGCAGCTATGGTTCGGTCTGGGACGAGCAGTACTTC. The full variable domain, with the rest looked up from reference TRBV11-1 and TRBJ2-7, is EAEVAQSPRYKITEKSQAVAFWCDPISGHATLYWYRQILGQGPELLVQFQDESVVDDSQLPKDRFSAERLKGVDSTLKIQPAELGDSAMYLCASSYGSVWDEQYFGPGTRLTVT.

This rearrangement joins TRBV29-1 to TRBJ2-7, with TRBD1 matching over 9 bases. Trimming removed 3 bases from V and 3 bases from J; junction bases left unmatched: 6. The length of the CDR3 is 14 residues. Germline lookup yields CDR1 SQVTM and CDR2 ANQGSEA. Here the CDR3 DNA reads TGCAGCGTTGACCCGGGACAGGGCTACTACGAGCAGTACTTC. This gives the protein CSVDPGQGYYEQYF.

The CDR3 sequence is CASTRTHNLSGNTIYF. The CDR3 region has the DNA TGCGCCAGCACCCGAACCCATAATCTCTCTGGAAACACCATATATTTT. V gene TRBV10-1 combines with J gene TRBJ1-3; no firm D call. The CDR3 length is 16 residues. Germline loops: CDR1 WNHNN, CDR2 SYGVQD (reference sequence). Deletions cut 7 bases from V and 0 bases from J, with 16 bases between.

This chain joins TRBV29-1 and TRBJ2-2; possible D gene TRBD1, 6 bases. The CDR3 runs 12 residues. Germline V gene data show CDR1 as SQVTM and CDR2 as ANQGSEA. V shed 5 bases and J shed 5 bases, with 9 bases lying between them. CDR3 bases: TGCAGCGTTAAACAGGGAACCGGGGAGCTGTTTTTT. This gives the protein CSVKQGTGELFF.

The J gene is TRBJ2-3, the V gene TRBV5-8, with TRBD2 identical over 13 bases. The CDR3 runs 17 residues. The germline V gene has CDR1 SGHTS and CDR2 YDEGEE. V lost 0 bases to trimming and J lost 6 bases; unmatched junction nucleotides: 7. The CDR3 DNA sequence: TGTGCCAGCAGCTTGGTGACTAGCGGGAGGTCCGGGGATACGCAGTATTTT. This codes for CASSLVTSGRSGDTQYF.

The gene calls are TRBV5-1 and TRBJ2-7; D possibly corresponds to TRBD2 (7 bases). Trimming stripped 4 bases from V and 4 bases from J, with 21 bases between. The germline gives CDR1 SGHRS, CDR2 YFSETQ. This CDR3 has 16 amino acids. This chain's CDR3 is CASSTLPGGRQYEQYF. CDR3 DNA: TGCGCCAGCAGCACACTGCCGGGGGGCCGCCAGTACGAGCAGTACTTC.

The gene calls are TRBV9 and TRBJ2-7; the match to TRBD2 covers 7 bases. This CDR3 has 16 residues. In germline, CDR1 is SGDLS, CDR2 YYNGEE. With 3 bases clipped from V and 6 bases from J, the junction kept 15 bases outside the gene matches. CDR3 bases: TGTGCCAGCAGCGCGGGGGGAGGGCCCGGGGTCGGCGAGCAGTACTTC. It yields the protein CASSAGGGPGVGEQYF.

The chain employs TRBV28 and TRBJ2-7; perhaps TRBD1 as D (6 bases). V lost 10 bases to trimming and J lost 5 bases, with 18 bases between them. The length of the CDR3 is 13 residues. Germline assignment: CDR1 MDHEN and CDR2 SYDVKM. The DNA of the CDR3 is TGTGCCATCAAGCAGGGGAGAGAAAACGAGCAGTACTTC. It is translated as CAIKQGRENEQYF.

J is TRBJ2-2 and V is TRBV7-9; the D is unclear. Germline-derived CDR1 and CDR2 are SEHNR and FQNEAQ (reference sequence). V lost 6 bases and J 0 bases, leaving 14 bases between the germline ends. The CDR3 sequence is 16 residues long. The CDR3 DNA reads TGTGCCAGCAGTTTACCCAGCATAGCGAACACCGGGGAGCTGTTTTTT. Translating gives CASSLPSIANTGELFF.

V and J are TRBV9 and TRBJ2-7; D is possibly TRBD1 or TRBD2 (6 bases each). The CDR3 sequence is 14 residues long. V lost 4 bases and J 2 bases, leaving 13 bases between the germline ends. Germline values: CDR1 SGDLS, CDR2 YYNGEE. The CDR3 bases are TGTGCCAGCAGCCCCACTAGGGGGGCCTACGAGCAGTACTTC. Translating it yields CASSPTRGAYEQYF.

V usage is TRBV28 and J usage is TRBJ1-1; tentative D call: TRBD1 (6 bases). The CDR3 is made up of 15 amino acids. Germline lookup yields CDR1 MDHEN and CDR2 SYDVKM. Trimming shortened V by 2 bases and J by 3 bases, and 13 bases separated the two germline ends. CDR3 sequence: CASSLRAQGDTEAFF. CDR3 nucleotides: TGTGCCAGCAGTTTACGGGCACAGGGCGACACTGAAGCTTTCTTT.

This sequence joins TRBV4-3 and TRBJ2-1, with unresolved D. This CDR3 region has 15 residues. Germline CDR1 reads LGHNA; CDR2 reads YSLEER. V shed 4 bases and J shed 8 bases, with 18 bases lying between them. In nucleotides, the CDR3 is TGCGCCAGCAGCCCGCAGTACCTGGGGTCCTATGAGCAGTTCTTC. This gives the protein CASSPQYLGSYEQFF.

J is TRBJ2-1 and V is TRBV19; 10 bases fit TRBD2. The CDR3 covers 14 residues. CDR1 and CDR2 from the germline V gene are LNHDA and SQIVND (reference sequence). J was trimmed by 8 bases and V by 7 bases; bases with no gene match: 8. As DNA, the CDR3 is TGTGCCAGTAATCCTCGACTAGCGGGCCATGAGCAGTTCTTC. It yields the protein CASNPRLAGHEQFF.

The rearrangement uses TRBV7-9 and TRBJ2-7; the D gene could be TRBD1 or TRBD2 (5 bases each). The germline V and J ends were trimmed by 6 bases and 2 bases, with 14 bases remaining between them. The germline V gene has CDR1 SEHNR and CDR2 FQNEAQ (reference sequence). The CDR3 is 14 residues long. CDR3 in DNA: TGTGCCAGCAGTTCCGTAGGGACCCCCTACGAGCAGTACTTC. Translation: CASSSVGTPYEQYF.

The V gene is TRBV27, the J gene TRBJ2-7; D not resolved. There are 13 residues in the CDR3. Per germline, CDR1 MNHEY and CDR2 SMNVEV (reference sequence). V lost 5 bases and J 6 bases, leaving 14 bases between the germline ends. The CDR3 nucleotides are TGTGCCAGCAGTCGCGTAGCCCGTTCCGAGCAGTACTTC. It is translated as CASSRVARSEQYF.

V usage is TRBV5-1 and J usage is TRBJ1-1; possible D gene TRBD1, 5 bases. CDR3 length equals 15 residues. The germline V and J ends were trimmed by 4 bases and 4 bases, with 17 bases remaining between them. Germline V lookup: CDR1 SGHRS, CDR2 YFSETQ. CDR3 DNA: TGCGCCAGCAGCCCCCACCCCCGTCAGGGCACTGAAGCTTTCTTT. Its protein product is CASSPHPRQGTEAFF.

J is TRBJ2-7 and V is TRBV2; 7 nucleotides align to TRBD1. The CDR3 is 16 residues long. V trimming: 5 bases; J trimming: 0 bases; junction bases outside the gene matches: 10. Per germline, CDR1 SNHLY and CDR2 FYNNEI. The CDR3 sequence: CASSSPGQSSSYEQYF. The DNA for the CDR3 is TGTGCCAGCAGTTCACCGGGACAGAGTAGCTCCTACGAGCAGTACTTC. Looking up the rest from reference TRBV2 and TRBJ2-7 gives the full variable domain: EPEVTQTPSHQVTQMGQEVILRCVPISNHLYFYWYRQILGQKVEFLVSFYNNEISEKSEIFDDQFSVERPDGSNFTLKIRSTKLEDSAMYFCASSSPGQSSSYEQYFGPGTRLTVT.

V and J are TRBV19 and TRBJ1-5; no clear D gene. The CDR3 has 14 amino acids. The germline V gene encodes CDR1 LNHDA and CDR2 SQIVND (reference sequence). Trimming stripped 7 bases from V and 0 bases from J, with 10 bases between. The CDR3 nucleotides are TGTGCCAGTAAGGCGTCCCCTAGCAATCAGCCCCAGCATTTT. Residues: CASKASPSNQPQHF.